A single sample gave rise to the 16 T cell receptor beta chains below, sequenced in a study of blood T cell repertoires in COVID-19. The assay was immunoSEQ multiplex PCR, and TCRdb's table has in-frame clones only and misses some. The sample has tens of thousands of clones, 60% to 85% seen once. The sample comprised peripheral blood. The receptors come from a human donor in a cohort sampled during active COVID-19.

The genes are TRBV7-8 and TRBJ1-5; 7 bases agree with TRBD1. With 0 bases clipped from V and 5 bases from J, the junction kept 7 bases outside the gene matches. There are 16 residues in the CDR3. Germline CDR1 SGHVS, CDR2 FQNEAQ. The CDR3 is CASSLAEGAQYQPQHF. CDR3 sequence (DNA): TGTGCCAGCAGCTTAGCGGAGGGGGCCCAGTATCAGCCCCAGCATTTT.

V gene TRBV5-1 combines with J gene TRBJ2-5; a possible D gene is TRBD2 (5 bases). Germline V gives CDR1 SGHRS, CDR2 YFSETQ. Trimming removed 0 bases at V and 2 bases at J, with 14 bases between. The CDR3 contains 16 residues. The CDR3: CASSLGAGSGQETQYF. The CDR3, as DNA: TGCGCCAGCAGCTTGGGGGCCGGGTCGGGGCAAGAGACCCAGTACTTC.

The chain recombines TRBV19 with TRBJ1-5; the D gene is possibly TRBD1 (6 bases). V lost 0 bases to trimming and J lost 4 bases, with 10 bases between them. CDR3 length: 15 residues. Germline V gives CDR1 LNHDA, CDR2 SQIVND (reference sequence). This CDR3 reads CASSIDEGQNQPQHF. Written as DNA, the CDR3 is TGTGCCAGTAGTATAGACGAAGGACAGAATCAGCCCCAGCATTTT.

CDR3 coding DNA: TGTGCCAGTAGTAGGGGAGAATGGCTCCAAGAGACCCAGTACTTC. This codes for CASSRGEWLQETQYF. The chain employs TRBV19 and TRBJ2-5; D perhaps matches TRBD2 (5 bases). Looked up from germline, CDR1 is LNHDA and CDR2 is SQIVND (reference sequence). This CDR3 has 15 amino acids. The ends were cut back, 4 bases at V and 1 base at J, with 13 bases in the middle.

The V and J genes are TRBV5-1 and TRBJ2-6, with TRBD1 identical over 7 bases. This CDR3 spans 15 amino acids. The germline gives CDR1 SGHRS, CDR2 YFSETQ. Germline trimming cut 4 bases from V and 2 bases from J; bases unmatched to any gene: 3. The CDR3 DNA follows: TGCGCCAGCAGCCCCACAGGGGCTGGGGCCAACGTCCTGACTTTC. Translating it yields CASSPTGAGANVLTF.

In this sample, this clone turned up a few times. This rearrangement joins TRBV25-1 to TRBJ1-6; TRBD1 matches at 7 bases. CDR3 length equals 16 residues. Germline V gene sequence: CDR1 MGHDK, CDR2 SYGVNS. V was pared by 2 bases and J by 6 bases, with 7 bases of the junction left unmatched. The CDR3 sequence: CASSENLGTVNSPLHF. The CDR3 DNA reads as TGTGCCAGCAGTGAAAATTTAGGGACAGTTAATTCACCCCTCCACTTT.

The chain carries TRBV5-8 and TRBJ1-6; D gene unclear. Trimming took off 3 bases at V and 9 bases at J, with 19 bases between the two ends. Looked up from germline, CDR1 is SGHTS and CDR2 is YDEGEE. The CDR3 is made up of 16 amino acids. The CDR3 protein is CASSSRQSALSSPLHF. The CDR3 region has the DNA TGTGCCAGCAGCTCTCGACAAAGTGCGTTGAGTTCACCCCTCCACTTT.

This chain uses TRBV30 with TRBJ1-5, with D maybe TRBD1 (5 bases). With 2 bases removed from V and 3 bases from J, the gap between germline ends came to 11 bases. The CDR3 consists of 14 residues. Germline CDR1 reads GTSNPN; CDR2 reads SVGIG (reference sequence). The CDR3 spells CAWSPGRDNQPQHF. In DNA form, the CDR3 reads TGTGCCTGGAGTCCAGGGCGGGACAATCAGCCCCAGCATTTT.

The chain couples TRBV7-2 to TRBJ1-6; TRBD1 matches at 9 bases. This CDR3 is built from 16 residues. After removal of 0 bases from V and 7 bases from J, the junction contained 4 bases not matched to a gene. Looked up from germline, CDR1 is SGHTA and CDR2 is FQGNSA. CDR3 in amino acids: CASSLAGQGPNSPLHF. CDR3 in DNA: TGTGCCAGCAGCTTAGCTGGACAGGGGCCGAATTCACCCCTCCACTTT.

This clone was seen a handful of times. This rearrangement joins TRBV10-1 to TRBJ2-5, with D perhaps TRBD2 (6 bases). Germline V gene lookup returns CDR1 WNHNN and CDR2 SYGVQD (reference sequence). The CDR3 runs to 15 residues. The V and J ends lost 8 bases and 4 bases respectively, with 20 bases between them. CDR3 DNA sequence: TGCGCCAGCTCCCGAAGTTATCTAGCGTTAGAGACCCAGTACTTC. The encoded protein is CASSRSYLALETQYF.

A remark on this clone: An end of the junction does not agree with germline; a read error may underlie this. The J gene is TRBJ2-7, the V gene TRBV7-7, with D maybe TRBD2 (6 bases). CDR3 length: 16 residues. Germline-derived CDR1 and CDR2 are SSHAT and FNYEAQ (reference sequence). The CDR3 nucleotides read TGTGCTAGCAGCTATAGTGGTATGTGCGGGGCCTACGAGCAGTACTTC. It translates to CASSYSGMCGAYEQYF. Drawing the rest from reference TRBV7-7 and TRBJ2-7, the complete variable domain is GAGVSQSPRYKVTKRGQDVTLRCDPISSHATLYWYQQALGQGPEFLTYFNYEAQPDKSGLPSDRFSAERPEGSISTLTIQRTEQRDSAMYRCASSYSGMCGAYEQYFGPGTRLTVT.

The V gene is TRBV7-2, the J gene TRBJ1-5; perhaps TRBD1 as D (5 bases). V was shortened by 2 bases and J by 6 bases, with 14 bases between the two germline ends. Germline V gene data show CDR1 as SGHTA and CDR2 as FQGNSA. There are 15 residues in the CDR3. For the CDR3, the DNA is TGTGCCAGCAGCTTAACCACAGGTTCGGGTCAGCCCCAGCATTTT. Amino acids: CASSLTTGSGQPQHF.

This chain connects TRBV5-5 to TRBJ2-6; 7 nucleotides line up with TRBD2. V shed 0 bases, J shed 0 bases, and the junction held 6 bases outside the gene matches. Germline assignment: CDR1 SGHKS and CDR2 YYEKEE (reference sequence). CDR3 size: 18 residues. The DNA of the CDR3 is TGTGCCAGCAGCTTGGACGGGACTACTAGCTCTGGGGCCAACGTCCTGACTTTC. It is translated as CASSLDGTTSSGANVLTF. The whole variable domain, filled in from reference TRBV5-5 and TRBJ2-6, reads DAGVTQSPTHLIKTRGQQVTLRCSPISGHKSVSWYQQVLGQGPQFIFQYYEKEERGRGNFPDRFSARQFPNYSSELNVNALLLGDSALYLCASSLDGTTSSGANVLTFGAGSRLTVL.

The chain combines TRBV28 with TRBJ2-7, with 7 bases fitting TRBD1. The CDR3 extends over 13 amino acids. Germline CDR1 reads MDHEN; CDR2 reads SYDVKM. After removal of 11 bases from V and 5 bases from J, the junction contained 12 bases not matched to a gene. Here the CDR3 DNA reads TGTGCCTGCCGATCGGGACAGCAAAACGAGCAGTACTTC. This translates into CACRSGQQNEQYF.

The chain joins TRBV5-1 to TRBJ2-5, with 8 bases identical to TRBD1. The V segment lost 5 bases and the J segment 5 bases; nucleotides outside the gene matches: 11. Germline V CDR1 and CDR2: SGHRS, YFSETQ. The CDR3 runs to 15 residues. The CDR3 DNA sequence: TGCGCCAGCAGAGCCTGGACAGGGCGTGAGGAGACCCAGTACTTC. Its protein product is CASRAWTGREETQYF. Filled out from reference TRBV5-1 and TRBJ2-5, the complete variable domain reads KAGVTQTPRYLIKTRGQQVTLSCSPISGHRSVSWYQQTPGQGLQFLFEYFSETQRNKGNFPGRFSGRQFSNSRSEMNVSTLELGDSALYLCASRAWTGREETQYFGPGTRLLVL.

This chain links TRBV15 with TRBJ2-5; D is perhaps TRBD2 (7 bases). The V end lost 3 bases, the J end lost 2 bases, and 16 bases lay between the germline ends. There are 16 residues in the CDR3. The germline V gene encodes CDR1 LNHNV and CDR2 YYDKDF (reference sequence). The CDR3 coding sequence is TGTGCCACCAGCAGTGGGCAGGGGAGGGGGCAAGAGACCCAGTACTTC. Translated, it gives CATSSGQGRGQETQYF.